This T cell receptor (beta chain) is drawn from a study of a mutant IDH1 vaccine in newly diagnosed glioma. Turning to the study itself: Previous care, which was radiotherapy, temozolomide, or both, most often involved both. General study results and limits: Among patients, approximately 93% showed immune responses induced by the vaccine.

Of note for this clone: Antigen unknown.

The time point was: baseline, week 1 (first vaccination visit). As to treatment: pre-vaccination baseline after standard-of-care therapy. Newly diagnosed WHO grade 3 or 4 IDH1-mutant, ATRX-lost astrocytomas were identified in the donors. Germline loops: CDR1 LNHDA, CDR2 SQIVND (reference sequence). The CDR3 is 16 residues long. V gave up 5 bases and J gave up 2 bases; unmatched junction bases: 7. TCRdb's copy holds only in-frame clones and misses some; the assay was immunoSEQ multiplex PCR. The sample gives just under 95,000 clones, around four fifths of which show up once; approximately 7.4% is in the top ten.

The rearrangement joins TRBV19 to TRBJ2-1; 9 nucleotides agree with TRBD2. Sample: PBMCs, taken from a glioma patient treated with radiotherapy, temozolomide or both. The source of this sequence is a woman aged 50 to 60 with glioma. CDR3 sequence: CASSRRGGGAYNEQFF. CDR3 DNA sequence: TGTGCCAGTAGTCGGCGGGGCGGGGGGGCCTACAATGAGCAGTTCTTC.